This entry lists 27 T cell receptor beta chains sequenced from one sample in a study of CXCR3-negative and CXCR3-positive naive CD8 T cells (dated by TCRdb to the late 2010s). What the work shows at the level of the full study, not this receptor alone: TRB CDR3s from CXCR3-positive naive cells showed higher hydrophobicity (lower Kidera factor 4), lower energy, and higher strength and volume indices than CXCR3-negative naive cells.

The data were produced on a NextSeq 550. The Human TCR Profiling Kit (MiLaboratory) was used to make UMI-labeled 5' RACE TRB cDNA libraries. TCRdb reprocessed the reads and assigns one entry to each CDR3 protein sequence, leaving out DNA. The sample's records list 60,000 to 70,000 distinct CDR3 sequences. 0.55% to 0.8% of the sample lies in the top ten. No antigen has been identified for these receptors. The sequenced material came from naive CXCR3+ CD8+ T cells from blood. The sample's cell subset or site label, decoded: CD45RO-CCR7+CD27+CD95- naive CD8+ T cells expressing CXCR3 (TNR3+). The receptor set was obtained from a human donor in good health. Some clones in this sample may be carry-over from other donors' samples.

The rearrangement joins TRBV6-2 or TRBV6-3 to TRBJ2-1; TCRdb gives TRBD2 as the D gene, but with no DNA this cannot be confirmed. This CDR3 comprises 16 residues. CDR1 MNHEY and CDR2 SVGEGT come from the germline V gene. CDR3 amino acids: CASSLSSGGFYNEQFF.

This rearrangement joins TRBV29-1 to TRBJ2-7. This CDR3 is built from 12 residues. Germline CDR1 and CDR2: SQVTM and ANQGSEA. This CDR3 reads CSVGLSSYEQYF.

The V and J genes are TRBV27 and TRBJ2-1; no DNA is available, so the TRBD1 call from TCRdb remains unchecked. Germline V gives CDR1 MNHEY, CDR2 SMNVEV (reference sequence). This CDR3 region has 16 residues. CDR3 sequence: CASNGQQGSSYNEQFF.

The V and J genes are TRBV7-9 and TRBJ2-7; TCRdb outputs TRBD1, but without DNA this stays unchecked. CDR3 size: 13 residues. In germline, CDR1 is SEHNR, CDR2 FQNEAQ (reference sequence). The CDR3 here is CASSPGVTYEQYF.

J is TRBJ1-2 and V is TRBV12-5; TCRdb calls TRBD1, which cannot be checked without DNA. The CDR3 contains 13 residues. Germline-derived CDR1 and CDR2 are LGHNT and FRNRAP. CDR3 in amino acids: CASAPEGFGGYTF.

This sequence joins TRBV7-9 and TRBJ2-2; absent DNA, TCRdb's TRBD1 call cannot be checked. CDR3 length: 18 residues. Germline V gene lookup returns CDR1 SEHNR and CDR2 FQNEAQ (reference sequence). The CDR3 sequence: CASSGPDGARPHTGELFF.

The CDR3 region is CASTADRGVGETQYF. The V call is TRBV7-6, the J call TRBJ2-5; TCRdb outputs TRBD1, but without DNA this stays unchecked. The CDR3 consists of 15 residues. From germline, CDR1 is SGHVS and CDR2 FNYEAQ.

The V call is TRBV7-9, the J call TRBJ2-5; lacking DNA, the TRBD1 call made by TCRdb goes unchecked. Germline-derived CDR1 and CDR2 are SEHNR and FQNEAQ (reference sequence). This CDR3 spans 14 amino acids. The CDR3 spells CASSSSTGLETQYF.

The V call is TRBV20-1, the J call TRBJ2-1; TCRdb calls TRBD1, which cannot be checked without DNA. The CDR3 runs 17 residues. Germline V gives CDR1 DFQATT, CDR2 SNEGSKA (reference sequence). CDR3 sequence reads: CSARARVPGQGDNEQFF.

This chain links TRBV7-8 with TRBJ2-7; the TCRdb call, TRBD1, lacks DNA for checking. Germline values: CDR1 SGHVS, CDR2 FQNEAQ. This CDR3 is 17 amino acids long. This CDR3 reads CASSFGSWDRLEYEQYF.

Here the CDR3 reads CSVAPSNSYEQYF. The chain carries TRBV29-1 and TRBJ2-7. The germline V gene encodes CDR1 SQVTM and CDR2 ANQGSEA. The CDR3 is made up of 13 amino acids.

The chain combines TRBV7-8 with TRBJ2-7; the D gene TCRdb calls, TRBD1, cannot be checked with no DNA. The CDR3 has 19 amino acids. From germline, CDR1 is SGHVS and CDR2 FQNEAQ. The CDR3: CASSHDATVDRFGLYEQYF.

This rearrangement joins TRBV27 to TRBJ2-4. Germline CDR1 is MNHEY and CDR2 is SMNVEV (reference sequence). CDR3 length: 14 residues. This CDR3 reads CASASVGAKNIQYF.

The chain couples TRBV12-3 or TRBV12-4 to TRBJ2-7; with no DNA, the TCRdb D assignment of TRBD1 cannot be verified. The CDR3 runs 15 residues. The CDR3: CASRVQGQGIYEQYF.

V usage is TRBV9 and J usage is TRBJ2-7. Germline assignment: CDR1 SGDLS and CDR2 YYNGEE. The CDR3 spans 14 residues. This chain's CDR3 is CASSEISSSYEQYF.

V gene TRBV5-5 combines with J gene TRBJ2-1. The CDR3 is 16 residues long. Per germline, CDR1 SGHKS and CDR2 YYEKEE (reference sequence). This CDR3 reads CASSLDALRSYNEQFF.

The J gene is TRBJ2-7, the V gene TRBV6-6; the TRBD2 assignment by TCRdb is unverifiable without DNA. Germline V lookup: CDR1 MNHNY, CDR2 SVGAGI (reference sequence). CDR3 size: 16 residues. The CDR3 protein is CASSPTLAGDSYEQYF.

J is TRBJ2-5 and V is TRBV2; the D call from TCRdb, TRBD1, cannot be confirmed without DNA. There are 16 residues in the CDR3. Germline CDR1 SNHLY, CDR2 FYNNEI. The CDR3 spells CASSEAQGARQETQYF.

The CDR3 is CATSDGGLKDSPLHF. The rearrangement joins TRBV24-1 to TRBJ1-6; TCRdb's D call of TRBD1 is untestable without DNA. The CDR3 has 15 amino acids. CDR1 is KGHDR, CDR2 SFDVKD, per germline.

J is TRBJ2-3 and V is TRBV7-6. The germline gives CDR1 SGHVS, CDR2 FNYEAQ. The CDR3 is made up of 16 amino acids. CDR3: CASSLAGKRGTDTQYF.

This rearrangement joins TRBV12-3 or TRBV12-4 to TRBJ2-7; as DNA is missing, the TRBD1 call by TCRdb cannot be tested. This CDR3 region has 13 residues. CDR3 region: CASSFGAGYEQYF.

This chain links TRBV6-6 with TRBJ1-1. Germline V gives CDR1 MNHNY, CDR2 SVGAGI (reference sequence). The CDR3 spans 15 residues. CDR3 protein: CASSPLGVVSTEAFF.

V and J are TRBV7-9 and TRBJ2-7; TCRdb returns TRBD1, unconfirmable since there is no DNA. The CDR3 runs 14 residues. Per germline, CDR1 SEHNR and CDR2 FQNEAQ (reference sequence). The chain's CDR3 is CASSPRTGSREQYF.

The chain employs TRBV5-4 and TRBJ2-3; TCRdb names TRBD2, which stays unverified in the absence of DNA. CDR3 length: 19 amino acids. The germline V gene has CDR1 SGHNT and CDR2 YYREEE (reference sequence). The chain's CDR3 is CASSHLLLAGGPNTDTQYF.

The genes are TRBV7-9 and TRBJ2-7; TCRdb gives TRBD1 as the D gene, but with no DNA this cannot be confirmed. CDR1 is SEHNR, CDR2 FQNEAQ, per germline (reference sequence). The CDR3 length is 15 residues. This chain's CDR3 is CASSSSAGPGYEQYF.

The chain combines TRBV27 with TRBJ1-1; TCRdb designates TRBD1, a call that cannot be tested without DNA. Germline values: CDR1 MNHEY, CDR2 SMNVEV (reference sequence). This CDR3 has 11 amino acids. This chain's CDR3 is CASYGGTEAFF.

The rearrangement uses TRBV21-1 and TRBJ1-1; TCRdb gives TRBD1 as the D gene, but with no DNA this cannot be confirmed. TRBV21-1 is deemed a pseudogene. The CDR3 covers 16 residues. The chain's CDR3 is CASTRGAEQMNTEAFF.